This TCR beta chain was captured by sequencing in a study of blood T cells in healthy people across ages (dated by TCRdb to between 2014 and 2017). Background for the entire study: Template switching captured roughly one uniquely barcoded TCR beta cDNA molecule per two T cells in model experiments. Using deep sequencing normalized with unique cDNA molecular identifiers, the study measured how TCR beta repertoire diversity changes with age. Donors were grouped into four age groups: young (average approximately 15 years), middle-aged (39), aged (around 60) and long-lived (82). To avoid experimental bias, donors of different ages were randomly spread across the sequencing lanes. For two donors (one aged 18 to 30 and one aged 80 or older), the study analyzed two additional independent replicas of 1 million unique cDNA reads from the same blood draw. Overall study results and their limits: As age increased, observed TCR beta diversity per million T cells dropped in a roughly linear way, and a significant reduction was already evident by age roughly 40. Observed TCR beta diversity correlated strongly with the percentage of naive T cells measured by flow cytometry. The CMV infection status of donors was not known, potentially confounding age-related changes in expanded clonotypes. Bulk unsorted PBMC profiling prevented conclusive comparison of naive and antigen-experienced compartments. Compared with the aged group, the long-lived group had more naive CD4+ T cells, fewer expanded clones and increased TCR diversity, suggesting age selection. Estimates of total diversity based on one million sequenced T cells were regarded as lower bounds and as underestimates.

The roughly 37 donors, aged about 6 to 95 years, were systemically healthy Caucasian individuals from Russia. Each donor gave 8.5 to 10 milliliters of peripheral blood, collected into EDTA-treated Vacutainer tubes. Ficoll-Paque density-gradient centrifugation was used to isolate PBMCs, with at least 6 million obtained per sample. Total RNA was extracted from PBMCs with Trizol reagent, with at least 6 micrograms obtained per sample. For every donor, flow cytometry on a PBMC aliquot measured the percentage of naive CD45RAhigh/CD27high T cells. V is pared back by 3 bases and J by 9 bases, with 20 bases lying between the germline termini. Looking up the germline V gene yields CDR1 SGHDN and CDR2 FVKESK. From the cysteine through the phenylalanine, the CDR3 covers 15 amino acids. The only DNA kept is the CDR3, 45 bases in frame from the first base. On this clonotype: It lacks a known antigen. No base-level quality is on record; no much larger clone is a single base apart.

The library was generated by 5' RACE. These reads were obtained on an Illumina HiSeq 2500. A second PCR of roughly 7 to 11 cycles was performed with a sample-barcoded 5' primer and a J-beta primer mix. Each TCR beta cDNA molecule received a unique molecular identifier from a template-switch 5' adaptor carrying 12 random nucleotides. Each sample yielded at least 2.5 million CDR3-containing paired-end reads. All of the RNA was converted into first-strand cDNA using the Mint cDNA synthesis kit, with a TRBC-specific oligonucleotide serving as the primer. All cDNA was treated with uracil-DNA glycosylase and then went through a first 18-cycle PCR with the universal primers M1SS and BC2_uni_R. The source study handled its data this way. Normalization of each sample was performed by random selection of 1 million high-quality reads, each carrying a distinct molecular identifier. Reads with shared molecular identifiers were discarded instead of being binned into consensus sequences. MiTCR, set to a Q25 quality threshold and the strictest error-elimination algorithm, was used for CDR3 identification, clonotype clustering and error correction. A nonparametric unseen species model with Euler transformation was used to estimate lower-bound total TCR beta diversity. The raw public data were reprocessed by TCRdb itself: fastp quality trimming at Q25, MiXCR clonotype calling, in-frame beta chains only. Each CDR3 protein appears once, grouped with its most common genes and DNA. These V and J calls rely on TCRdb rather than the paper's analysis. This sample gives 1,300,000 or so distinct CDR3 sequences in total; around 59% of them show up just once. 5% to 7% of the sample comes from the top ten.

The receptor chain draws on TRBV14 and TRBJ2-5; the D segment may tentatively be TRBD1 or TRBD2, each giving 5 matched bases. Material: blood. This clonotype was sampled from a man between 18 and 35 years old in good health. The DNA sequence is TGTGCCAGCAGCCAGGTCTCGGGGCAACGAGGGGCCCAGTACTTC. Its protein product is CASSQVSGQRGAQYF. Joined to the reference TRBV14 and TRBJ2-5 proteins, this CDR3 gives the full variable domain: EAGVTQFPSHSVIEKGQTVTLRCDPISGHDNLYWYRRVMGKEIKFLLHFVKESKQDESGMPNNRFLAERTGGTYSTLKVQPAELEDSGVYFCASSQVSGQRGAQYFGPGTRLLVL.